Listed below are T cell receptor beta chains from one sample, sequenced in a study of T cell responses to AZD1222 COVID-19 vaccine. Using immunoSEQ multiplex PCR, the repertoire was profiled, and TCRdb retains in-frame clones only, with some absent. This sample has some 96,000 clones; 88% occur once, and the top ten carry 1.8%. The sample was peripheral blood, taken on day 0 of AZD1222 vaccination. These receptors originate from an adult in good health. The CDR3 runs from the conserved cysteine through the conserved F or W. The order of the fields is J gene, D gene, V gene, clone size, CDR3 protein, CDR3 DNA. D genes are given only for firm matches. Rows may omit the clone size; those that give it use once, few, many or a size class.

j_call: TRBJ2-1
d_call: NA
v_call: TRBV19
clone_size: once
cdr3_aa: CASSIDLPRDEQFF
cdr3_nt: TGTGCCAGTAGTATAGACCTACCTAGGGATGAGCAGTTCTTC

j_call: TRBJ2-1
d_call: TRBD2
v_call: TRBV5-4
clone_size: once
cdr3_aa: CASSWEGLADSNEQFF
cdr3_nt: TGTGCCAGCAGCTGGGAGGGACTAGCGGATTCTAATGAGCAGTTCTTC

j_call: TRBJ1-2
d_call: NA
v_call: TRBV16
clone_size: NA
cdr3_aa: CASSQPGVARNGYTF
cdr3_nt: TGTGCCAGCAGCCAACCGGGTGTCGCCCGAAATGGCTACACCTTC

j_call: TRBJ2-5
d_call: NA
v_call: TRBV5-5
clone_size: NA
cdr3_aa: CASSSPSVPETQYF
cdr3_nt: TGTGCCAGCAGCTCCCCTAGCGTTCCAGAGACCCAGTACTTC

j_call: TRBJ2-1
d_call: NA
v_call: TRBV4-3
clone_size: NA
cdr3_aa: CASSHQLPRSASYNEQFF
cdr3_nt: TGCGCCAGCAGCCACCAGTTGCCCCGTAGCGCCTCCTACAATGAGCAGTTCTTC

j_call: TRBJ2-5
d_call: NA
v_call: TRBV12-3/TRBV12-4
clone_size: NA
cdr3_aa: CASSLGGEETQYF
cdr3_nt: TGTGCCAGCAGCCTAGGGGGAGAAGAGACCCAGTACTTC

j_call: TRBJ1-1
d_call: TRBD1
v_call: TRBV28
clone_size: NA
cdr3_aa: CASSFPGTGRTEAFF
cdr3_nt: TGTGCCAGCAGTTTCCCCGGGACAGGGAGGACTGAAGCTTTCTTT

j_call: TRBJ1-1
d_call: TRBD1
v_call: TRBV5-4
clone_size: NA
cdr3_aa: CASSLGQGVTEAFF
cdr3_nt: TGTGCCAGCAGCTTGGGACAGGGGGTGACTGAAGCTTTCTTT

j_call: TRBJ1-1
d_call: TRBD1
v_call: TRBV5-5
clone_size: NA
cdr3_aa: CASSLQGATEAFF
cdr3_nt: TGTGCCAGCAGCTTACAGGGGGCCACTGAAGCTTTCTTT

j_call: TRBJ2-1
d_call: NA
v_call: TRBV5-1
clone_size: NA
cdr3_aa: CASSLVSTSNEQFF
cdr3_nt: TGCGCCAGCAGCTTGGTATCGACTAGCAATGAGCAGTTCTTC

j_call: TRBJ1-4
d_call: TRBD1
v_call: TRBV7-9
clone_size: NA
cdr3_aa: CASSLQGGNEKLFF
cdr3_nt: TGTGCCAGCAGCTTACAGGGGGGAAATGAAAAACTGTTTTTT

j_call: TRBJ2-1
d_call: TRBD2
v_call: TRBV4-2
clone_size: few
cdr3_aa: CASSHQRGGNEQFF
cdr3_nt: TGTGCCAGCAGCCACCAGCGGGGAGGTAATGAGCAGTTCTTC

j_call: TRBJ2-7
d_call: TRBD1
v_call: TRBV11-2
clone_size: few
cdr3_aa: CASSPLKRQGTYEQYF
cdr3_nt: TGTGCCAGCAGCCCCCTGAAGAGACAGGGAACCTACGAGCAGTACTTC

j_call: TRBJ2-7
d_call: TRBD1
v_call: TRBV18
clone_size: NA
cdr3_aa: CASSPRDSYEQYF
cdr3_nt: TGTGCCAGCTCACCCAGGGACAGCTACGAGCAGTACTTC

j_call: TRBJ2-1
d_call: NA
v_call: TRBV25-1
clone_size: once
cdr3_aa: CASSRGARTNEQFF
cdr3_nt: TGTGCCAGCAGTAGAGGGGCCCGGACCAATGAGCAGTTCTTC

j_call: TRBJ1-4
d_call: TRBD1
v_call: TRBV3-1/TRBV3-2
clone_size: NA
cdr3_aa: CASRPQGAQEKLFF
cdr3_nt: TGTGCCAGCAGGCCACAGGGGGCGCAGGAAAAACTGTTTTTT

j_call: TRBJ1-2
d_call: NA
v_call: TRBV7-2
clone_size: NA
cdr3_aa: CASSLAPENYGYTF
cdr3_nt: TGTGCCAGCAGCTTAGCCCCAGAAAACTATGGCTACACCTTC

j_call: TRBJ1-1
d_call: NA
v_call: TRBV27
clone_size: NA
cdr3_aa: CASSLQGGTEAFF
cdr3_nt: TGTGCCAGCAGTTTACAGGGAGGGACTGAAGCTTTCTTT

j_call: TRBJ1-2
d_call: TRBD1
v_call: TRBV10-3
clone_size: few
cdr3_aa: CAISDPGQGFNGYTF
cdr3_nt: TGTGCCATCAGTGACCCGGGACAGGGTTTTAATGGCTACACCTTC

j_call: TRBJ2-2
d_call: NA
v_call: TRBV5-6
clone_size: NA
cdr3_aa: CASSPFAVGGNDPTGELFF
cdr3_nt: TGTGCCAGCAGCCCCTTCGCAGTAGGCGGTAACGATCCCACCGGGGAGCTGTTTTTT

j_call: TRBJ2-1
d_call: NA
v_call: TRBV30
clone_size: NA
cdr3_aa: CAWSFWTADNEQFF
cdr3_nt: TGTGCCTGGAGTTTTTGGACAGCGGACAATGAGCAGTTCTTC

j_call: TRBJ2-7
d_call: TRBD2
v_call: TRBV6-1
clone_size: NA
cdr3_aa: CASSDPTSGYRNEQYF
cdr3_nt: TGTGCCAGCAGTGACCCGACTAGCGGCTATAGGAACGAGCAGTACTTC

j_call: TRBJ1-2
d_call: TRBD1
v_call: TRBV30
clone_size: NA
cdr3_aa: CAWFTGDYGYTF
cdr3_nt: TGTGCCTGGTTCACAGGGGACTATGGCTACACCTTC

j_call: TRBJ2-3
d_call: NA
v_call: TRBV7-9
clone_size: NA
cdr3_aa: CASSLPLSTDTQYF
cdr3_nt: TGTGCCAGCAGCTTACCCCTAAGCACAGATACGCAGTATTTT

j_call: TRBJ1-1
d_call: NA
v_call: TRBV27
clone_size: NA
cdr3_aa: CASSSTGRDEAFF
cdr3_nt: TGTGCCAGCAGTTCGACTGGACGGGATGAAGCTTTCTTT

j_call: TRBJ1-2
d_call: NA
v_call: TRBV2
clone_size: once
cdr3_aa: CASSDGDVANYGYTF
cdr3_nt: TGTGCCAGCAGTGATGGGGACGTAGCTAACTATGGCTACACCTTC

j_call: TRBJ2-4
d_call: NA
v_call: TRBV20-1
clone_size: NA
cdr3_aa: CSASHTALVAKNIQYF
cdr3_nt: TGCAGTGCTAGTCATACCGCGTTGGTAGCCAAAAACATTCAGTACTTC

j_call: TRBJ1-1
d_call: NA
v_call: TRBV6-6
clone_size: NA
cdr3_aa: CATWDLGTGNTEAFF
cdr3_nt: TGTGCCACCTGGGACCTCGGAACAGGGAACACTGAAGCTTTCTTT

j_call: TRBJ2-5
d_call: TRBD1
v_call: TRBV7-9
clone_size: NA
cdr3_aa: CASSFRTGRLETQYF
cdr3_nt: TGTGCCAGCAGCTTTAGGACAGGGCGGTTGGAGACCCAGTACTTC

j_call: TRBJ1-1
d_call: TRBD1
v_call: TRBV5-5
clone_size: NA
cdr3_aa: CASSSGGGLGAYTEAFF
cdr3_nt: TGTGCCAGCAGCTCCGGAGGGGGCTTAGGGGCGTACACTGAAGCTTTCTTT

j_call: TRBJ2-1
d_call: NA
v_call: TRBV9
clone_size: NA
cdr3_aa: CASSTEGASYNEQFF
cdr3_nt: TGTGCCAGCAGCACCGAGGGAGCCTCCTACAATGAGCAGTTCTTC

j_call: TRBJ2-3
d_call: NA
v_call: TRBV7-2
clone_size: NA
cdr3_aa: CASGIYADTQYF
cdr3_nt: TGTGCCAGCGGCATTTACGCAGATACGCAGTATTTT

j_call: TRBJ1-3
d_call: NA
v_call: TRBV30
clone_size: NA
cdr3_aa: CAGRPSGNTIYF
cdr3_nt: TGTGCCGGACGGCCCTCTGGAAACACCATATATTTT

j_call: TRBJ2-7
d_call: TRBD2
v_call: TRBV7-9
clone_size: NA
cdr3_aa: CASSSTSGHYEQYF
cdr3_nt: TGTGCCAGCAGCTCGACTAGCGGGCACTACGAGCAGTACTTC

j_call: TRBJ1-6
d_call: NA
v_call: TRBV7-2
clone_size: NA
cdr3_aa: CASSLGGGTNSPLHF
cdr3_nt: TGTGCCAGCAGCTTAGGAGGGGGAACCAATTCACCCCTCCACTTT

j_call: TRBJ1-5
d_call: NA
v_call: TRBV9
clone_size: NA
cdr3_aa: CASSVDGGVNQPQHF
cdr3_nt: TGTGCCAGCAGCGTAGATGGAGGAGTCAATCAGCCCCAGCATTTT

j_call: TRBJ2-4
d_call: NA
v_call: TRBV27
clone_size: NA
cdr3_aa: CASSLRWAKNIQYF
cdr3_nt: TGTGCCAGCAGTTTACGATGGGCCAAAAACATTCAGTACTTC

j_call: TRBJ2-1
d_call: NA
v_call: TRBV5-4
clone_size: NA
cdr3_aa: CASSGIRNEQFF
cdr3_nt: TGTGCCAGCAGCGGTATTCGTAATGAGCAGTTCTTC

j_call: TRBJ2-4
d_call: TRBD2
v_call: TRBV7-3
clone_size: NA
cdr3_aa: CASSYRAGDIQYF
cdr3_nt: TGTGCCAGCAGCTACCGAGCGGGGGACATTCAGTACTTC

j_call: TRBJ2-5
d_call: NA
v_call: TRBV10-1
clone_size: NA
cdr3_aa: CASSESGRETQYF
cdr3_nt: TGCGCCAGCAGTGAATCAGGGAGGGAGACCCAGTACTTC

j_call: TRBJ1-1
d_call: NA
v_call: TRBV5-1
clone_size: NA
cdr3_aa: CASSLGNRESGSTEAFF
cdr3_nt: TGCGCCAGCAGCTTGGGGAACAGGGAATCGGGCAGCACTGAAGCTTTCTTT

j_call: TRBJ1-5
d_call: TRBD1
v_call: TRBV28
clone_size: NA
cdr3_aa: CASSSGTGSQPQHF
cdr3_nt: TGTGCCAGCAGTTCCGGGACAGGGTCTCAGCCCCAGCATTTT

j_call: TRBJ1-1
d_call: TRBD1
v_call: TRBV19
clone_size: few
cdr3_aa: CASSPDRDTEAFF
cdr3_nt: TGTGCCAGTAGCCCGGACAGGGACACTGAAGCTTTCTTT

j_call: TRBJ2-3
d_call: NA
v_call: TRBV5-4
clone_size: NA
cdr3_aa: CASSLTGADTQYF
cdr3_nt: TGTGCCAGCAGCTTGACAGGTGCAGATACGCAGTATTTT

j_call: TRBJ1-2
d_call: NA
v_call: TRBV30
clone_size: NA
cdr3_aa: CAWMAGNYGYTF
cdr3_nt: TGTGCCTGGATGGCCGGTAACTATGGCTACACCTTC

j_call: TRBJ1-3
d_call: NA
v_call: TRBV19
clone_size: NA
cdr3_aa: CASSITGHSGNTIYF
cdr3_nt: TGTGCCAGTAGTATAACAGGTCACTCTGGAAACACCATATATTTT

j_call: TRBJ2-7
d_call: TRBD2
v_call: TRBV7-9
clone_size: few
cdr3_aa: CASSPTSGLYEQYF
cdr3_nt: TGTGCCAGCAGCCCCACTAGCGGCCTCTACGAGCAGTACTTC

j_call: TRBJ2-1
d_call: TRBD2
v_call: TRBV11-2
clone_size: NA
cdr3_aa: CASSPRLAGDNEQFF
cdr3_nt: TGTGCCAGCAGCCCGAGACTAGCGGGGGACAATGAGCAGTTCTTC